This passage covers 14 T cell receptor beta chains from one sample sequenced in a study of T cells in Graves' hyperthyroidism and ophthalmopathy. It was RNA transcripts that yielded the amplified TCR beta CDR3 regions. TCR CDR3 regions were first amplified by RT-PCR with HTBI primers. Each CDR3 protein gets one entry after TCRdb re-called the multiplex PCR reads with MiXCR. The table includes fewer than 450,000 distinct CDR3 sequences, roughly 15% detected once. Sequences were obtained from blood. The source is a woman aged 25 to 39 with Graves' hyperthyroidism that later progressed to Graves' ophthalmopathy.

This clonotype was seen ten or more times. DNA for the CDR3: TGTGCCAGTAGTAAAGTATTCCGGGGCGTGGGGCAGCCCCAGCATTTT. Residues: CASSKVFRGVGQPQHF. The chain joins TRBV19 to TRBJ1-5, with D possibly being TRBD1 (5 bases). The germline V gene has CDR1 LNHDA and CDR2 SQIVND (reference sequence). CDR3 length equals 16 residues. The V gene lost 4 bases and the J gene lost 7 bases, with 20 bases spanning the gap.

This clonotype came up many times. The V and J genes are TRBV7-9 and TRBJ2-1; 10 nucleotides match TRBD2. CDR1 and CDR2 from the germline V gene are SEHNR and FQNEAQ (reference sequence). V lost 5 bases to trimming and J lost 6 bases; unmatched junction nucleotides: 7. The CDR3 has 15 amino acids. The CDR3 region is CASSPKLAGINEQFF. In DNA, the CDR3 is TGTGCCAGCAGCCCAAAACTAGCGGGAATCAATGAGCAGTTCTTC. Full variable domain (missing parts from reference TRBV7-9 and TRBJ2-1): DTGVSQNPRHKITKRGQNVTFRCDPISEHNRLYWYRQTLGQGPEFLTYFQNEAQLEKSRLLSDRFSAERPKGSFSTLEIQRTEQGDSAMYLCASSPKLAGINEQFFGPGTRLTVL.

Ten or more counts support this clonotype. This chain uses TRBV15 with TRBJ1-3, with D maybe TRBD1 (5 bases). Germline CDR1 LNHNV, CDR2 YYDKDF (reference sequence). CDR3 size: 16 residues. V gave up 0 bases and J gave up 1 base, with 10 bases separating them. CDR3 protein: CATSREYGGSGNTIYF. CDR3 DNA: TGTGCCACCAGCAGAGAGTACGGGGGGTCTGGAAACACCATATATTTT. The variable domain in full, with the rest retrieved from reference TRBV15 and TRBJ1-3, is DAMVIQNPRYQVTQFGKPVTLSCSQTLNHNVMYWYQQKSSQAPKLLFHYYDKDFNNEADTPDNFQSRRPNTSFCFLDIRSPGLGDTAMYLCATSREYGGSGNTIYFGEGSWLTVV.

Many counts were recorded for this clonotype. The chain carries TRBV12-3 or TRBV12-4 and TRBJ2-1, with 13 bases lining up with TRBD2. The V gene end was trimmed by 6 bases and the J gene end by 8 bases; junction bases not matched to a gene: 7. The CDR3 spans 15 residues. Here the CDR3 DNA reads TGTGCCAGCAGGACGACTAGCGGGAGGTCATATGAGCAGTTCTTC. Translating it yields CASRTTSGRSYEQFF.

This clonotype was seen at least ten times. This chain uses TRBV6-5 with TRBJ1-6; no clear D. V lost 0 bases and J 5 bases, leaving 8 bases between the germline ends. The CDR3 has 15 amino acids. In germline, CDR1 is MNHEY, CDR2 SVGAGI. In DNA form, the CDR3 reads TGTGCCAGCAGTTACTCTGGCAGTCATAATTCACCCCTCCACTTT. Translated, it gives CASSYSGSHNSPLHF.

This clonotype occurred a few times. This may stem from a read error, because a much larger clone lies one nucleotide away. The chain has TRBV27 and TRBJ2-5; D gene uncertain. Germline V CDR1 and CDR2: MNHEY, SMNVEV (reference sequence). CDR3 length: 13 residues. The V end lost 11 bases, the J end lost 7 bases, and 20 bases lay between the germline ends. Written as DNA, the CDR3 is TGTGCCGGCGCCGTTGGACCTCACGGGACCCAGTACTTC. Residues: CAGAVGPHGTQYF.

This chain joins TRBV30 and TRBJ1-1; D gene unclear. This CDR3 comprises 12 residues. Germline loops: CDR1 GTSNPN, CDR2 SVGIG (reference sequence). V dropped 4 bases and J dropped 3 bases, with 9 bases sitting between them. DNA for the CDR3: TGTGCCTGGACCAATGGCCACACTGAAGCTTTCTTT. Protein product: CAWTNGHTEAFF.

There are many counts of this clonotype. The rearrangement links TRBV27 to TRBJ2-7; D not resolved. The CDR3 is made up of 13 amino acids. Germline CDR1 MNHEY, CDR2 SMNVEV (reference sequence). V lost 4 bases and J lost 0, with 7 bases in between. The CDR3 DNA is TGTGCCAGCAGTTACCGAAGCTCCTACGAGCAGTACTTC. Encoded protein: CASSYRSSYEQYF.

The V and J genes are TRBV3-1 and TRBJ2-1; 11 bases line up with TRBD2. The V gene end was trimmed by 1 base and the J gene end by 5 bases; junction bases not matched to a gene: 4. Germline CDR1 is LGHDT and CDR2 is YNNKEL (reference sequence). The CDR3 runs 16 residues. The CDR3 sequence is CASSQGSGGADNEQFF. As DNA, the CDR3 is TGTGCCAGCAGCCAAGGTAGCGGGGGGGCTGACAATGAGCAGTTCTTC.

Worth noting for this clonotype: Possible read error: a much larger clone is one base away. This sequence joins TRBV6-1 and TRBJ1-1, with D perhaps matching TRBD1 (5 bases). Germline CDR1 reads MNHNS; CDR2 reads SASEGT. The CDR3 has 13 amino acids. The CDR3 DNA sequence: TGCGCCAGCGGGACTAACCGGGGCGGGGAAGCTTTCTTT. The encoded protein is CASGTNRGGEAFF.

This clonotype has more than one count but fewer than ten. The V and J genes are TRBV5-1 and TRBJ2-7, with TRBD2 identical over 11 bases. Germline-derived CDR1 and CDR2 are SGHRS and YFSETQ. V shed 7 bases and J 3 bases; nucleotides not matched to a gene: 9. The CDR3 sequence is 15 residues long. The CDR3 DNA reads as TGCGCCAGCCGCCGAACCGGGACTAGCGGCTACGAGCAGTACTTC. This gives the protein CASRRTGTSGYEQYF.

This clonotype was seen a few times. The chain's CDR3 is CASSLDGEGVNTEAFF. CDR3 nucleotides: TGCGCCAGCAGCTTGGACGGGGAGGGAGTGAACACTGAAGCTTTCTTT. The chain is built from TRBV5-1 and TRBJ1-1; D not certain. Germline lookup yields CDR1 SGHRS and CDR2 YFSETQ. The CDR3 loop spans 16 amino acids. Deletions cut 0 bases from V and 0 bases from J, with 12 bases between.

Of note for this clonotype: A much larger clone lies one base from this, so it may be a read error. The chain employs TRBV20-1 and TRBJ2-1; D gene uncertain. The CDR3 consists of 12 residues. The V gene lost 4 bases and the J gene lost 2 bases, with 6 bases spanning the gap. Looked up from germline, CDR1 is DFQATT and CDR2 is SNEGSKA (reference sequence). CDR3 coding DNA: TGCAGTGCTATTAGGGCCTACAATGAGCAGTTCTTC. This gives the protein CSAIRAYNEQFF.

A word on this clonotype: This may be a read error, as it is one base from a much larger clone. This chain's CDR3 is CARSVLGGNLNTEAFF. The DNA for the CDR3 is TGTGCCAGGAGCGTCCTAGGGGGCAATTTAAACACTGAAGCTTTCTTT. V and J are TRBV2 and TRBJ1-1; 7 bases align to TRBD1. Germline CDR1 reads SNHLY; CDR2 reads FYNNEI. Germline trimming cut 9 bases from V and 2 bases from J; bases unmatched to any gene: 15. The CDR3 contains 16 residues. The whole variable domain, remainder taken from reference TRBV2 and TRBJ1-1, is EPEVTQTPSHQVTQMGQEVILRCVPISNHLYFYWYRQILGQKVEFLVSFYNNEISEKSEIFDDQFSVERPDGSNFTLKIRSTKLEDSAMYFCARSVLGGNLNTEAFFGQGTRLTVV.